The next 5 T cell receptor beta chains were all read from a single sample in a study of vaccination effects on CD4 cells after COVID-19. The antigens of these receptors remain unknown. TCRdb's table, derived via immunoSEQ multiplex PCR, lists solely in-frame clones and lacks some. The sample shows tens of thousands of clones, 70% to 85% of them seen only once. When roughly eleven days of culture had elapsed, CD4+ T cells were isolated. Either the mRNA-1273 or the BNT162b2 vaccine was given to participants as two doses. The source material was CD4+ T cells from PBMCs cultured without peptide, sampled after COVID-19 vaccination. The receptors stem from a human donor who received a COVID-19 vaccine.

This chain joins TRBV19 and TRBJ2-1; D is undetermined. Germline V lookup: CDR1 LNHDA, CDR2 SQIVND (reference sequence). Trimming removed 5 bases at V and 0 bases at J, with 14 bases between. CDR3 size: 16 residues. In DNA form, the CDR3 reads TGTGCCAGTAGTTTCGCCCTCGGTAGCTCCTACAATGAGCAGTTCTTC. Translated: CASSFALGSSYNEQFF.

The chain couples TRBV5-1 to TRBJ2-2; D gene ambiguous. V lost 4 bases and J 0 bases, leaving 10 bases between the germline ends. Germline CDR1 SGHRS, CDR2 YFSETQ. The CDR3 contains 15 residues. CDR3 nucleotide sequence: TGCGCCAGCAGCGTTTACAGCGCGAACACCGGGGAGCTGTTTTTT. This translates into CASSVYSANTGELFF.

The chain joins TRBV7-9 to TRBJ2-2; 7 nucleotides line up with TRBD2. The CDR3 sequence is 15 residues long. Germline lookup yields CDR1 SEHNR and CDR2 FQNEAQ (reference sequence). The trim removed 0 bases at V and 7 bases at J, leaving 5 bases unmatched. CDR3 nucleotide sequence: TGTGCCAGCAGCTTAGCGGGGGGGAGACACGGGGAGCTGTTTTTT. Its translation is CASSLAGGRHGELFF.

The gene calls are TRBV12-1 and TRBJ2-2; the listed D gene, TRBD2, was not tested against the DNA. TRBV12-1 is listed as a pseudogene. The CDR3 is 18 residues long. The CDR3 sequence is CASSSLLAAGPSAGELFF. The CDR3 DNA reads TGTGCCAGCAGCTCACTCCTAGCGGCAGGGCCCAGCGCCGGGGAGCTGTTTTTT.

The chain recombines TRBV5-1 with TRBJ1-3, with TRBD1 matching 7 bases. CDR3 length equals 16 residues. Germline CDR1 is SGHRS and CDR2 is YFSETQ. The trim removed 0 bases at V and 2 bases at J, leaving 5 bases unmatched. This CDR3 reads CASSLAPGGTGNTIYF. The CDR3 DNA sequence: TGCGCCAGCAGCTTGGCGCCAGGGGGAACTGGAAACACCATATATTTT. The full variable domain, its missing parts supplied by reference TRBV5-1 and TRBJ1-3, is KAGVTQTPRYLIKTRGQQVTLSCSPISGHRSVSWYQQTPGQGLQFLFEYFSETQRNKGNFPGRFSGRQFSNSRSEMNVSTLELGDSALYLCASSLAPGGTGNTIYFGEGSWLTVV.